This paragraph reports one T cell receptor (beta chain). The antigen is not known. The source of the sample is a study of radiotherapy plus CTLA-4 blockade in lung cancer. The study's findings and limits: Tumor-origin TCR clones grew in blood after radiotherapy plus ipilimumab. Best predicting response, reportedly, were early blood T cell clone dynamics, with interferon-beta.

The assay was immunoSEQ multiplex PCR, and TCRdb's table has in-frame clones only and misses some. The table has some 66,000 clones, approximately 80% seen once. The CDR3 covers 15 residues. Germline assignment: CDR1 MDHEN and CDR2 SYDVKM. J was trimmed by 5 bases and V by 7 bases; bases with no gene match: 7. The chain uses TRBV28 and TRBJ1-4, with TRBD1 matching 10 bases. This TCR was recovered from a human donor with non-small cell lung cancer who had a partial response to radiotherapy plus ipilimumab. The sample here was peripheral blood, taken from a patient treated with radiotherapy plus ipilimumab. CDR3 residues: CASKTPGQGNEKLFF. CDR3 nucleotides: TGTGCCAGCAAAACCCCGGGACAGGGGAATGAAAAACTGTTTTTT.